The 18 T cell receptor beta chains presented below share a single source sample, sequenced in a study of blood T cell repertoires in COVID-19. Here immunoSEQ multiplex PCR was the method, and the copy in TCRdb shows in-frame clones only, minus some. The sample contains approximately 100,000 clones, around 81% of which appear only once. Input material: peripheral blood. Receptor source: a man in his 60s with acute or convalescent COVID-19.

V is TRBV7-9 and J is TRBJ2-3; no firm D call. V lost 5 bases to trimming and J lost 6 bases, with 9 bases between them. The germline CDR1 and CDR2 sequences are SEHNR and FQNEAQ (reference sequence). The CDR3 is 12 residues long. The CDR3 nucleotides are TGTGCCAGCAGCAAGGTGGAGGATACGCAGTATTTT. Amino acid sequence: CASSKVEDTQYF.

This chain connects TRBV24-1 to TRBJ2-2, with TRBD1 matching over 9 bases. CDR1 and CDR2 from the germline V gene are KGHDR and SFDVKD. The ends lost 5 bases at V and 5 bases at J; junction bases unmatched: 5. The CDR3 spans 15 residues. The CDR3 DNA sequence: TGTGCCACCAGTGTCGACAGGGGGAGGACCGGGGAGCTGTTTTTT. It translates to CATSVDRGRTGELFF.

The chain joins TRBV5-1 to TRBJ1-2; 7 bases agree with TRBD1. Germline V gene data show CDR1 as SGHRS and CDR2 as YFSETQ. V trimming: 4 bases; J trimming: 6 bases; junction bases outside the gene matches: 9. The CDR3 has 14 amino acids. The CDR3 region is CASSTIQGSNGYTF. The CDR3 DNA is TGCGCCAGCAGCACCATACAGGGGTCTAATGGCTACACCTTC.

V is TRBV5-4 and J is TRBJ1-2; 7 bases line up with TRBD1. J lost 4 bases, V lost 0 bases, and 9 bases had no gene match. CDR1 is SGHNT and CDR2 is YYREEE in the germline V gene (reference sequence). The length of the CDR3 is 16 residues. The DNA for the CDR3 is TGTGCCAGCAGCTTGGCCGGGTGGACAGGCGGCTATGGCTACACCTTC. Its translation is CASSLAGWTGGYGYTF.

The chain uses TRBV12-3 or TRBV12-4 and TRBJ1-2; a weak D match, TRBD1 (6 bases). The CDR3 totals 13 residues. V lost 6 bases to trimming and J lost 4 bases, with 12 bases between them. The CDR3 sequence: CASRQTGSYGYTF. DNA for the CDR3: TGTGCCAGCAGACAGACAGGAAGCTATGGCTACACCTTC.

The chain links TRBV25-1 to TRBJ2-3; 9 nucleotides match TRBD2. The V gene end was trimmed by 4 bases and the J gene end by 6 bases; junction bases not matched to a gene: 5. The CDR3 covers 14 residues. CDR1 and CDR2 (germline): MGHDK, SYGVNS. CDR3 coding DNA: TGTGCCAGCAGTGCTTTAGCGGGGGCGGATACGCAGTATTTT. Its translation is CASSALAGADTQYF.

As DNA, the CDR3 is TGTGCCAGCAGCTCGGGGGTTAGAGAGACCCAGTACTTC. Amino acids: CASSSGVRETQYF. The chain has TRBV7-7 and TRBJ2-5, with a weak D call TRBD2 (6 bases). This CDR3 has 13 residues. Trimming shortened V by 4 bases and J by 4 bases, and 10 bases separated the two germline ends. Germline V lookup: CDR1 SSHAT, CDR2 FNYEAQ (reference sequence).

The genes are TRBV7-6 and TRBJ1-1; 12 bases agree with TRBD1. Germline values: CDR1 SGHVS, CDR2 FNYEAQ. The ends lost 1 base at V and 5 bases at J; junction bases unmatched: 8. The CDR3 runs to 17 residues. CDR3 region: CASSLDTGTGGGTEAFF. DNA of the CDR3: TGTGCCAGCAGCTTAGACACCGGGACAGGGGGCGGAACTGAAGCTTTCTTT.

V gene TRBV29-1 combines with J gene TRBJ2-6; D perhaps matches TRBD1 (5 bases). Trimming removed 5 bases from V and 0 bases from J, with 11 bases in between. Germline lookup yields CDR1 SQVTM and CDR2 ANQGSEA. The CDR3 contains 15 residues. The CDR3 loop reads CSVQGEASGANVLTF. CDR3 bases: TGCAGCGTTCAGGGCGAGGCCTCTGGGGCCAACGTCCTGACTTTC. Full variable domain (remainder filled in from reference TRBV29-1 and TRBJ2-6): SAVISQKPSRDICQRGTSLTIQCQVDSQVTMMFWYRQQPGQSLTLIATANQGSEATYESGFVIDKFPISRPNLTFSTLTVSNMSPEDSSIYLCSVQGEASGANVLTFGAGSRLTVL.

The V call is TRBV4-3, the J call TRBJ1-4; D remains ambiguous. From germline, CDR1 is LGHNA and CDR2 YSLEER. V shed 3 bases and J shed 1 base, with 15 bases lying between them. The CDR3 is made up of 17 amino acids. The CDR3 spells CASSQGLGRRTNEKLFF. CDR3 sequence (DNA): TGCGCCAGCAGCCAGGGGTTAGGGAGGCGAACTAATGAAAAACTGTTTTTT.

The genes are TRBV4-1 and TRBJ2-7, with TRBD1 identical over 7 bases. In germline, CDR1 is MGHRA, CDR2 YSYEKL. This CDR3 has 15 amino acids. Losses at the gene ends were 1 base for V and 0 bases for J; bases not matched to a gene: 3. CDR3 residues: CASSQVQGPSYEQYF. The CDR3, as DNA: TGCGCCAGCAGCCAAGTACAGGGGCCCTCCTACGAGCAGTACTTC.

This chain connects TRBV3-1 (or the pseudogene TRBV3-2) to TRBJ1-5; maybe TRBD1 (5 bases). The CDR3 contains 15 residues. V lost 4 bases, J lost 2 bases, and 12 bases lay in between. Germline CDR1 is LGHDT and CDR2 is YNNKEL (reference sequence). CDR3 coding DNA: TGTGCCAGCAGCCCGCAGGGAGGGGGCAATCAGCCCCAGCATTTT. Its protein product is CASSPQGGGNQPQHF.

The chain has TRBV5-6 and TRBJ2-1, with 9 bases identical to TRBD2. CDR3 length equals 14 residues. Germline CDR1 and CDR2: SGHDT and YYEEEE. After removal of 4 bases from V and 2 bases from J, the junction contained 1 base not matched to a gene. The CDR3 DNA follows: TGTGCCAGCAGCCTAGCGGGGACCTACAATGAGCAGTTCTTC. Amino acids: CASSLAGTYNEQFF. Using reference TRBV5-6 and TRBJ2-1 for the parts outside the CDR3, the full variable domain is DAGVTQSPTHLIKTRGQQVTLRCSPKSGHDTVSWYQQALGQGPQFIFQYYEEEERQRGNFPDRFSGHQFPNYSSELNVNALLLGDSALYLCASSLAGTYNEQFFGPGTRLTVL.

The chain links TRBV7-2 to TRBJ2-7; D gene unclear. This CDR3 spans 15 amino acids. Germline CDR1 reads SGHTA; CDR2 reads FQGNSA. Trimming cost V 0 bases and J 1 base, with 10 bases left between them. The CDR3 is CASSLAAEHSYEQYF. The CDR3 coding sequence is TGTGCCAGCAGCTTAGCGGCAGAACATTCCTACGAGCAGTACTTC.

This clone was seen more than once but under ten times. J is TRBJ2-7 and V is TRBV29-1; possibly TRBD1 for D (6 bases). CDR1 and CDR2 from the germline V gene are SQVTM and ANQGSEA. Trimming removed 0 bases from V and 2 bases from J, with 14 bases in between. The CDR3 runs to 15 residues. The chain's CDR3 is CSVEDRGRGTYEQYF. CDR3 bases: TGCAGCGTTGAAGATCGGGGCAGGGGCACCTACGAGCAGTACTTC.

V and J are TRBV14 and TRBJ2-5, with 9 bases fitting TRBD1. The CDR3 length is 17 residues. The V segment lost 1 base and the J segment 4 bases; nucleotides outside the gene matches: 10. Per the germline V gene, CDR1 is SGHDN and CDR2 is FVKESK. CDR3 bases: TGTGCCAGCAGCCAAGTTCTTGGGACAGGGAGGAGAGAGACCCAGTACTTC. Protein product: CASSQVLGTGRRETQYF.

This chain links TRBV9 with TRBJ1-3; D is unclear. Germline CDR1 is SGDLS and CDR2 is YYNGEE. The V end was cut by 0 bases, the J end by 0 bases, with 7 bases between. The CDR3 covers 15 residues. The CDR3 sequence: CASSVEEFSGNTIYF. The CDR3 coding sequence is TGTGCCAGCAGCGTAGAAGAGTTCTCTGGAAACACCATATATTTT.

The chain carries TRBV19 and TRBJ1-1; 10 bases are shared with TRBD1. The CDR3 runs to 14 residues. The ends lost 7 bases at V and 1 base at J; junction bases unmatched: 3. Germline V gene lookup returns CDR1 LNHDA and CDR2 SQIVND (reference sequence). The CDR3 protein is CASMGQGTNTEAFF. CDR3 DNA sequence: TGTGCCAGTATGGGACAGGGGACGAACACTGAAGCTTTCTTT.